Below, 20 T cell receptor beta chains from the same sample are listed, as sequenced in a study of early T cells in non-severe SARS-CoV-2 infection. TCRdb processed the 5' RACE reads anew with MiXCR; each CDR3 protein has one entry. The sample carries tens of thousands of distinct CDR3 sequences, roughly 5.7% recorded once. Specimen: whole blood, collected at baseline. Receptor source: an adult who was a healthcare worker with PCR-confirmed SARS-CoV-2 infection or an uninfected control (not recorded which).

This clonotype came up many times. V gene TRBV11-2 combines with J gene TRBJ2-3, with D unclear. V shed 4 bases and J shed 4 bases, with 12 bases lying between them. Germline V gives CDR1 SGHAT, CDR2 FQNNGV. The CDR3 has 14 residues. This CDR3 is CASSSPGWADTQYF. Here the CDR3 DNA reads TGTGCCAGCAGCTCTCCGGGCTGGGCAGATACGCAGTATTTT.

With regard to this clonotype: The junction differs from germline at one of its ends, possibly a read error. CDR3 sequence: CSARARDLVAGELFF. CDR3 in DNA: TGTAGTGCTAGAGCCAGGGACCTTGTCGCCGGGGAGCTGTTTTTT. V gene TRBV20-1 combines with J gene TRBJ2-2, with D tentatively TRBD1 or TRBD2 (5 bases each). Germline CDR1 DFQATT, CDR2 SNEGSKA (reference sequence). The CDR3 is 15 amino acids.

This clonotype counts as medium-sized. The chain combines TRBV3-1 with TRBJ2-2; 10 nucleotides align to TRBD1. The CDR3 covers 17 residues. Trimming at V came to 2 bases and at J to 5 bases, leaving 8 bases not matched to a gene. CDR1 LGHDT and CDR2 YNNKEL come from the germline V gene (reference sequence). The CDR3 spells CASSQQGGTGETGELFF. CDR3 coding DNA: TGTGCCAGCAGCCAACAGGGCGGGACAGGGGAAACCGGGGAGCTGTTTTTT.

This clonotype was counted ten times or more. This rearrangement joins TRBV7-9 to TRBJ2-3; no clear D. V gave up 1 base and J gave up 1 base, with 6 bases separating them. This CDR3 spans 14 amino acids. Germline values: CDR1 SEHNR, CDR2 FQNEAQ (reference sequence). The CDR3 DNA is TGTGCCAGCAGCTTAGGTGTAGGCACAGATACGCAGTATTTT. It yields the protein CASSLGVGTDTQYF. The variable domain in full, with the rest retrieved from reference TRBV7-9 and TRBJ2-3, is DTGVSQNPRHKITKRGQNVTFRCDPISEHNRLYWYRQTLGQGPEFLTYFQNEAQLEKSRLLSDRFSAERPKGSFSTLEIQRTEQGDSAMYLCASSLGVGTDTQYFGPGTRLTVL.

The chain recombines TRBV12-3 or TRBV12-4 with TRBJ2-5; TRBD1 might be the D (5 bases). V gave up 3 bases and J gave up 2 bases, with 7 bases separating them. The CDR3 contains 13 residues. As DNA, the CDR3 is TGTGCCAGCAGTTTGAACAGGCAAGAGACCCAGTACTTC. It codes for CASSLNRQETQYF.

This clonotype was seen repeatedly, ten times or more. V gene TRBV7-2 combines with J gene TRBJ1-1, with D unresolved. The germline V gene has CDR1 SGHTA and CDR2 FQGNSA. CDR3 length: 15 amino acids. Trimming shortened V by 1 base and J by 1 base, and 10 bases separated the two germline ends. This chain's CDR3 is CASSLVYGENTEAFF. The CDR3 DNA reads as TGTGCCAGCAGCTTAGTTTATGGGGAGAACACTGAAGCTTTCTTT.

This clonotype was counted many times. The chain recombines TRBV7-6 with TRBJ2-5; 15 bases fit TRBD2. This CDR3 is built from 17 residues. V dropped 4 bases and J dropped 5; count of bases not matched to a gene: 8. The germline gives CDR1 SGHVS, CDR2 FNYEAQ. This chain's CDR3 is CASSSGLAGGPWETQYF. The CDR3 DNA reads as TGTGCCAGCAGCTCCGGACTAGCGGGAGGGCCGTGGGAGACCCAGTACTTC.

The rearrangement links TRBV11-2 to TRBJ2-3; D is perhaps TRBD2 (5 bases). Germline CDR1 SGHAT, CDR2 FQNNGV. V was clipped by 0 bases and J by 1 base, with 14 bases between them. The CDR3 has 17 residues. The CDR3: CASSLDGDSSGTDTQYF. The CDR3 bases are TGTGCCAGCAGCTTAGACGGGGATAGTTCGGGCACAGATACGCAGTATTTT. The whole variable domain, remainder taken from reference TRBV11-2 and TRBJ2-3, is EAGVAQSPRYKIIEKRQSVAFWCNPISGHATLYWYQQILGQGPKLLIQFQNNGVVDDSQLPKDRFSAERLKGVDSTLKIQPAKLEDSAVYLCASSLDGDSSGTDTQYFGPGTRLTVL.

This chain uses TRBV7-9 with TRBJ2-3; 7 bases line up with TRBD2. Germline V gene sequence: CDR1 SEHNR, CDR2 FQNEAQ (reference sequence). This CDR3 is built from 19 residues. Unmatched junction bases numbered 15, after V lost 2 bases and J lost 1 base. CDR3 sequence reads: CASSLILRLAPRGTDTQYF. The CDR3 region has the DNA TGTGCCAGCAGCTTAATCCTCCGACTAGCCCCCCGAGGCACAGATACGCAGTATTTT. Drawing the rest from reference TRBV7-9 and TRBJ2-3, the complete variable domain is DTGVSQNPRHKITKRGQNVTFRCDPISEHNRLYWYRQTLGQGPEFLTYFQNEAQLEKSRLLSDRFSAERPKGSFSTLEIQRTEQGDSAMYLCASSLILRLAPRGTDTQYFGPGTRLTVL.

In its sample, this clonotype was seen a few times. The V gene is TRBV12-3 or TRBV12-4, the J gene TRBJ1-2, with 7 bases aligning to TRBD1. This CDR3 comprises 13 residues. The V gene end was trimmed by 8 bases and the J gene end by 6 bases; junction bases not matched to a gene: 9. The CDR3 region is CASARGGEDGYTF. CDR3 DNA sequence: TGTGCCAGCGCGCGAGGGGGCGAGGATGGCTACACCTTC.

This clonotype was counted many times. The chain combines TRBV11-2 with TRBJ2-1; D remains unclear. V was cut by 1 base and J by 6 bases, with 13 bases left in between. This CDR3 region has 15 residues. CDR1 SGHAT and CDR2 FQNNGV come from the germline V gene. The CDR3 here is CASSLGLPVGNEQFF. CDR3 coding DNA: TGTGCCAGCAGCTTAGGGCTCCCGGTGGGCAATGAGCAGTTCTTC.

About this clonotype: It may be a read error: a sequence one base away is much more abundant. CDR3 amino acids: CSARDTGSLSYKQYF. The CDR3 DNA sequence: TGCAGTGCTAGAGATACAGGGTCGTTGTCCTACAAGCAGTACTTC. The V call is TRBV20-1, the J call TRBJ2-7; maybe TRBD1 (6 bases). The CDR3 contains 15 residues. CDR1 DFQATT and CDR2 SNEGSKA come from the germline V gene (reference sequence).

Many counts were recorded for this clonotype. The CDR3 DNA sequence: TGTGCCAGCTCACCAATGCAGGGGGGCTCTGGGGCCAACGTCCTGACTTTC. Amino acids: CASSPMQGGSGANVLTF. This sequence joins TRBV18 and TRBJ2-6; tentative D call: TRBD1 (7 bases). The V end was cut by 2 bases, the J end by 0 bases, with 11 bases between. The V gene's germline CDR1 is KGHSH and CDR2 LQKENI. The CDR3 is 17 residues long.

This clonotype was recorded a few times. The genes are TRBV6-6 and TRBJ2-7, with D perhaps matching TRBD2 (5 bases). From germline, CDR1 is MNHNY and CDR2 SVGAGI (reference sequence). CDR3 length equals 17 residues. V lost 1 base and J lost 2, with 18 bases in between. CDR3 nucleotides: TGTGCCAGCAGTTACTTGGAAAATCGGGAAAACCCCTACGAGCAGTACTTC. It codes for CASSYLENRENPYEQYF.

This clonotype was recorded a few times. The chain employs TRBV7-9 and TRBJ2-5, with D hard to call. This CDR3 region has 12 residues. Trimming removed 4 bases at V and 5 bases at J, with 8 bases between. Germline values: CDR1 SEHNR, CDR2 FQNEAQ (reference sequence). The CDR3 nucleotides are TGTGCCAGCAGCTCGGTGTGGGAGACCCAGTACTTC. Its translation is CASSSVWETQYF.

This clonotype was picked up a small number of times. The chain links TRBV29-1 to TRBJ2-4, with a tentative D call TRBD2 (7 bases). Germline V gene lookup returns CDR1 SQVTM and CDR2 ANQGSEA. The CDR3 runs 14 residues. CDR3 nucleotide sequence: TGCATTCCTCCCGAGGGGGGGGCCGCGAACATTCAGTACTTC. Protein: CIPPEGGAANIQYF.

This clonotype was seen many times. J is TRBJ2-3 and V is TRBV7-8; D might be TRBD2 (5 bases). V was pared by 3 bases and J by 4 bases, with 17 bases between. CDR1 SGHVS and CDR2 FQNEAQ come from the germline V gene. This CDR3 contains 16 residues. This CDR3 reads CASSFKRERKADTQYF. The DNA for the CDR3 is TGTGCCAGCAGCTTTAAGAGGGAGAGGAAGGCAGATACGCAGTATTTT.

At least ten counts were recorded for this clonotype. This chain connects TRBV10-1 to TRBJ2-1; possible D gene TRBD1, 5 bases. CDR1 is WNHNN and CDR2 is SYGVQD in the germline V gene (reference sequence). This CDR3 comprises 15 residues. Deletions cut 4 bases from V and 6 bases from J, with 16 bases between. The CDR3 here is CASSAVTAGPNEQFF. DNA of the CDR3: TGCGCCAGCAGTGCTGTGACAGCCGGCCCCAATGAGCAGTTCTTC.

The sample holds many counts of this clonotype. The chain joins TRBV7-2 to TRBJ2-7, with TRBD2 as a possible D gene (5 bases). Germline CDR1 and CDR2: SGHTA and FQGNSA. Trimming took off 3 bases at V and 3 bases at J, with 9 bases between the two ends. The CDR3 is 13 amino acids. This CDR3 reads CASSLTIDYEQYF. The DNA of the CDR3 is TGTGCCAGCAGCTTGACTATAGACTACGAGCAGTACTTC. The complete variable domain, with remaining parts taken from reference TRBV7-2 and TRBJ2-7, reads GAGVSQSPSNKVTEKGKDVELRCDPISGHTALYWYRQSLGQGLEFLIYFQGNSAPDKSGLPSDRFSAERTGGSVSTLTIQRTQQEDSAVYLCASSLTIDYEQYFGPGTRLTVT.

In its sample, this clonotype was seen many times. The rearrangement joins TRBV12-3 or TRBV12-4 to TRBJ2-1, with a tentative D call TRBD2 (6 bases). The CDR3 loop spans 14 amino acids. V shed 5 bases and J shed 0 bases, with 8 bases lying between them. The CDR3 DNA follows: TGTGCCAGCAGTCCGGACTACTCCTACAATGAGCAGTTCTTC. It specifies CASSPDYSYNEQFF.